This T cell receptor (beta chain) appears in the sequencing data of a study of T cell responses to AZD1222 COVID-19 vaccine. Germline loops: CDR1 SGHRS, CDR2 YFSETQ. The V end lost 0 bases, the J end lost 0 bases, and 10 bases lay between the germline ends. This CDR3 comprises 16 residues. Using immunoSEQ multiplex PCR, the repertoire was profiled, and TCRdb retains in-frame clones only, with some absent. In the table there are around 120,000 clones, roughly 91% of which are singletons. Study observations and caveats: The number of AZD1222 recipients seropositive at baseline was only five to seven. Females outnumbered males among donors, who were mostly white British; clonal diversity was possibly underestimated.

Points on this clone: Its matching antigen is unknown.

This sequence was found in an adult who received the AZD1222 COVID-19 vaccine. This rearrangement joins TRBV5-1 to TRBJ2-1, with no clear D. This specimen was peripheral blood, taken 28 days after the second AZD1222 dose. Here the CDR3 reads CASSLGAFSSYNEQFF. The CDR3 DNA reads TGCGCCAGCAGCTTGGGAGCTTTCAGCTCCTACAATGAGCAGTTCTTC.